This T cell receptor beta chain appears in the sequencing data of a study of cytomegalovirus exposure and HLA in healthy donors. Findings of the study overall: TCR beta V- and J-gene trimming, according to a later analysis, was linked to a missense DCLRE1C variant. Evidence from a later analysis indicated that most CMV-associated TCR beta chains looked HLA-restricted.

This clone showed up just a few times. The target antigen is unknown. The PCR was carried out with 60 Vbeta primers and 13 Jbeta primers. Assay used: immunoSEQ multiplex PCR; TCRdb lists only in-frame clones, some missing. The table includes under 90,000 clones, more than 70% detected once. The germline V gene has CDR1 KGHSH and CDR2 LQKENI. This CDR3 has 16 amino acids. The V gene end was trimmed by 4 bases and the J gene end by 0 bases; junction bases not matched to a gene: 6. Specimen: PBMCs. The clonotype originates from a man in his forties in good health and CMV-seronegative. The chain uses TRBV18 and TRBJ2-4; 7 nucleotides line up with TRBD1. The DNA of the CDR3 is TGTGCCAGCTCACTCCGGGACAGTGTAGCCAAAAACATTCAGTACTTC. Protein: CASSLRDSVAKNIQYF.